The present TCR beta chain was sequenced within a study of CD8+ T cells in alopecia areata. Notes on the study in general: The study found higher clonality in lesional than normal scalp, especially in alopecia totalis/universalis. Scalp samples also yield sequences of resident alphabeta T cells from normal skin. Relative to mice, TCR sharing across patients was less clear, a difference possibly HLA-related.

This clone was picked up a small number of times. Its antigen is unknown. Trimming removed 5 bases at V and 7 bases at J, with 14 bases between. From germline, CDR1 is LNHDA and CDR2 SQIVND (reference sequence). The CDR3 totals 13 residues. cDNA prepared by RNA extraction and subsequent reverse transcription served as the template for sequencing. The data were produced by immunoSEQ multiplex PCR, yet TCRdb's version contains in-frame clones alone and is incomplete. The sample holds a few hundred thousand clones; 56% are singletons and the top ten take roughly 5%. The J gene is TRBJ2-5, the V gene TRBV19; the D gene is possibly TRBD2 (5 bases). This receptor was identified in a human donor in good health. Material: CD8+ T cells sorted from blood. Here the CDR3 DNA reads TGTGCCAGTAGTGTACTGAGCGGCCGGACCCAGTACTTC. Its translation is CASSVLSGRTQYF.